This T cell receptor beta chain was retrieved from a study of vaccination effects on CD4 cells after COVID-19. In the study overall: Participants were vaccinated with two doses of either the BNT162b2 or mRNA-1273 vaccine. The study's findings and limits: Researchers reported few convalescent patients and no early post-infection timepoints in the study.

Method: immunoSEQ multiplex PCR; TCRdb's copy keeps in-frame clones and lacks some. The sample holds approximately 74,000 clones, approximately 72% seen once. The CDR3 length is 15 residues. Germline CDR1 reads MNHEY; CDR2 reads SVGAGI. Trimming took 4 bases from V and 1 from J; bases not matched to a gene: 4. Viral peptide pools were used in the ViraFEST assay to expand antigen-specific CD4+ T cells, and sequencing came afterward. The culture ran for 10 days before CD4+ T cells were isolated. Nucleocapsid antibodies stayed negative before and after vaccination, showing no earlier SARS-CoV-2 infection. The culture medium for over 1.5 million PBMC per well included about 9.2 IU/ml IL-2 and 8.5 to 10 ug/ml peptides. IL-2 medium supplanted half the medium on days 3 and 7. In regard to this clone: The antigen is not known.

The chain combines TRBV6-5 with TRBJ1-1; 9 bases are shared with TRBD1. The TCR originated in a human donor who received a COVID-19 vaccine. The source material was CD4+ T cells from PBMCs cultured with HCoV-NL63 spike peptides, sampled before COVID-19 vaccination. The CDR3 sequence is CASSSADRGNTEAFF. The CDR3 region has the DNA TGTGCCAGCAGTTCCGCGGACAGGGGGAACACTGAAGCTTTCTTT.